This is a list of T cell receptor beta chains from one sample in a study of blood T cell repertoires in COVID-19. Produced via immunoSEQ multiplex PCR; TCRdb's table is partial and in-frame only. The table includes about 200,000 clones, around 81% detected once. Source material: peripheral blood. The receptors originated from a human donor in a cohort sampled during active COVID-19. CDR3s include the opening cysteine and the closing phenylalanine or tryptophan. Fields, in order: D gene, clone size, J gene, V gene, CDR3 DNA, CDR3 protein. The D gene is left open where the match is weak. Size tells how often a clone was seen (once, few, many) or the class of an expanded clone, and some rows leave it out.

>NA|NA|TRBJ2-3|TRBV7-2
TGTGCCAGCAGCTTAGTGGGAGTAGTAGGAGATACGCAGTATTTT
CASSLVGVVGDTQYF
>NA|NA|TRBJ2-5|TRBV18
TGTGCCAGCTCGTCCCGCCGGGACACCTACCAAGAGACCCAGTACTTC
CASSSRRDTYQETQYF
>TRBD2|NA|TRBJ2-5|TRBV9
TGTGCCAGCAGCCCCGGCGCCCTTGGGGGAGCGGGGGGCCAAGAGACCCAGTACTTC
CASSPGALGGAGGQETQYF
>TRBD2|NA|TRBJ2-7|TRBV11-2
TGTGCCAGCGGGGAGGGCGAGCAGTACTTC
CASGEGEQYF
>TRBD2|NA|TRBJ2-1|TRBV9
TGTGCCAGCACAGCTAGCGGGGAGTACTCCTACAATGAGCAGTTCTTC
CASTASGEYSYNEQFF
>NA|NA|TRBJ2-3|TRBV15
TGTGCCACCAGCGGTTGGGACTCACCCACAGATACGCAGTATTTT
CATSGWDSPTDTQYF
>TRBD1|NA|TRBJ2-5|TRBV6-1
TGTGCCAGCAGTGAGATCACCACAGGGGCCTTTGTGGGAGAGACCCAGTACTTC
CASSEITTGAFVGETQYF
>TRBD1|NA|TRBJ1-2|TRBV5-4
TGTGCCAGCAGCCTGACAGGGCTCAACTATGGCTACACCTTC
CASSLTGLNYGYTF
>NA|NA|TRBJ2-7|TRBV7-2
TGTGCCAGCAGCGCACCCAATCGGGACTACGAGCAGTACTTC
CASSAPNRDYEQYF
>NA|NA|TRBJ2-5|TRBV5-7
TGTGCCAGCAGCTTGGACGCCCGGCGGGAGACCCAGTACTTC
CASSLDARRETQYF
>TRBD1|few|TRBJ2-7|TRBV28
TGTGCCTCTCGAAGGAGACAGGGGGTCTACGAGCAGTACTTC
CASRRRQGVYEQYF
>NA|NA|TRBJ2-7|TRBV11-1
TGTGCCAGCAGCTTAGATATAGTGGGACTCAACGAGCAGTACTTC
CASSLDIVGLNEQYF
>NA|few|TRBJ1-2|TRBV5-4
TGTGCCAGCAGCTTTGGGGGGGCGATCAATGGCTACACCTTC
CASSFGGAINGYTF
>TRBD2|NA|TRBJ2-1|TRBV4-1
TGCGCCAGCAGCCGAACGGAGGAGAGGCGGGGGGCGGGCAATGAGCAGTTCTTC
CASSRTEERRGAGNEQFF
>NA|NA|TRBJ1-4|TRBV7-9
TGTGCCAGCAGCTTAGCGGTCGGGGCCGCGGGGACGGAAAAACTGTTTTTT
CASSLAVGAAGTEKLFF
>NA|NA|TRBJ2-1|TRBV28
TGTGCCAGCAGTTTGAAGGGGTATGAGCAGTTCTTC
CASSLKGYEQFF
>TRBD1|NA|TRBJ1-5|TRBV19
TGTGCCAGTAGCCCTTTCAAGGGGGCTCGGAATCAGCCCCAGCATTTT
CASSPFKGARNQPQHF
>TRBD1|NA|TRBJ2-7|TRBV10-3
TGTGCCGTAGCTGGAGACAGGGAGTCCTACGAGCAGTACTTC
CAVAGDRESYEQYF
>TRBD1|NA|TRBJ1-3|TRBV6-6
TGTGCCAGCAGTGCCGACAGGGTAACTGGAAACACCATATATTTT
CASSADRVTGNTIYF
>NA|NA|TRBJ2-7|TRBV20-1
TGCAGTGCTCTCGACAGCTACGAGCAGTACTTC
CSALDSYEQYF
>TRBD2|NA|TRBJ2-2|TRBV7-2
TGTGCCAGCAGCTTGGGGGGACTAGTTGAAGGAACCGGGGAGCTGTTTTTT
CASSLGGLVEGTGELFF
>TRBD2|NA|TRBJ2-7|TRBV28
TGTGCCAGCTTAGAGCGGGACTTGAAGTACTTC
CASLERDLKYF
>NA|NA|TRBJ1-1|TRBV29-1
TGCAGCGTTCGTTTGCAGGTTATGAACACTGAAGCTTTCTTT
CSVRLQVMNTEAFF
>NA|NA|TRBJ1-6|TRBV30
TGTGCCTGGAACGTTGAACAGCTAAATTCACCCCTCCACTTT
CAWNVEQLNSPLHF
>NA|NA|TRBJ1-4|TRBV20-1
TGCAGTGCAAGTCAGCGGATTATTAATGAAAAACTGTTTTTT
CSASQRIINEKLFF
>TRBD1|NA|TRBJ1-5|TRBV4-3
TGCGCCAGCAGCCAGACCGGGACAGGGAGGGACAATCAGCCCCAGCATTTT
CASSQTGTGRDNQPQHF
>TRBD1|NA|TRBJ2-3|TRBV11-3
TGTGCCAGCAGCTTATCGACAGGGTTTGGGACAGATACGCAGTATTTT
CASSLSTGFGTDTQYF
>TRBD1|NA|TRBJ2-5|TRBV27
TGTGCCAGCAGTGAACGACAGGGGGCGATTGGAGAGACCCAGTACTTC
CASSERQGAIGETQYF
>NA|NA|TRBJ1-2|TRBV11-2
TGTGCCAGCAGCTTCCGACAGGCCCATACTAACTATGGCTACACCTTC
CASSFRQAHTNYGYTF
>NA|NA|TRBJ2-7|TRBV12-3/TRBV12-4
TGTGCCAGCGCTGCGGAGATCGCCTACGAGCAGTACTTC
CASAAEIAYEQYF
>NA|few|TRBJ1-3|TRBV28
TGTGCCAGCACCAACCCGACAGTCTCTGGAAACACCATATATTTT
CASTNPTVSGNTIYF
>TRBD2|NA|TRBJ2-2|TRBV6-5
TGTGCCAGCATCCGACAACTAGCGGCCGGGGAGCTGTTTTTT
CASIRQLAAGELFF
>NA|few|TRBJ2-5|TRBV7-8
TGTGCCAGCAGCCCCGGAAGGACAGTCCTATACCCCCAGACCCAGTACTTC
CASSPGRTVLYPQTQYF
>TRBD1|few|TRBJ1-1|TRBV20-1
TGCAGTGGCACAGGGGGAACTGAAGCTTTCTTT
CSGTGGTEAFF
>TRBD1|NA|TRBJ1-1|TRBV10-3
TGTGCCATCAGCCCAGGGGGCCCGAACACTGAAGCTTTCTTT
CAISPGGPNTEAFF
>TRBD1|NA|TRBJ1-6|TRBV7-2
TGTGCCAGCAGCTTTGTCCGGGACAGGGATTCACCCCTCCACTTT
CASSFVRDRDSPLHF
>TRBD2|few|TRBJ2-1|TRBV7-2
TGTGCCAGCAGCGCCCCTGGGGGCGGGAGGTCCTTCAATGAGCAGTTCTTC
CASSAPGGGRSFNEQFF
>NA|NA|TRBJ1-4|TRBV10-3
TGTGCCATCACTCCATCGATACTAGGTGAACTGTTTTTT
CAITPSILGELFF
>NA|NA|TRBJ1-1|TRBV27
TGTGCCAGCACCTCCGGACTCACGTCCCGGACTGAAGCTTTCTTT
CASTSGLTSRTEAFF
>NA|NA|TRBJ2-5|TRBV29-1
TGCAGCGTTGAAGATTACGTAACAGCAGGGGCCCAGTACTTC
CSVEDYVTAGAQYF
>NA|few|TRBJ1-2|TRBV6-2/TRBV6-3
TGTGCCAGCAGTTACTTAGGCAGGAACTATGGCTACACCTTC
CASSYLGRNYGYTF
>NA|NA|TRBJ1-5|TRBV18
TGTGCCAGCTCACCAGCGGATAATCAGCCCCAGCATTTT
CASSPADNQPQHF
>NA|NA|TRBJ1-4|TRBV3-1/TRBV3-2
TGTGCCAGCAGCCACCTGAGTGAGCTGTTTTTT
CASSHLSELFF
>NA|NA|TRBJ1-5|TRBV11-2
TGTGCCAGCAGCTTAGAACCGGGGAGCAATCAGCCCCAGCATTTT
CASSLEPGSNQPQHF
>NA|NA|TRBJ1-1|TRBV12-3/TRBV12-4
TGTGCCAGCAGTTTCAGGGCTGAAGCTTTCTTT
CASSFRAEAFF
>TRBD1|NA|TRBJ2-5|TRBV28
TGTGCCAGCAGCCGTACCGGGACAGTAGAGACCCAGTACTTC
CASSRTGTVETQYF
>TRBD1|NA|TRBJ2-7|TRBV28
TGTGCCAGCAGCCTATCCCAGGGGGACGAGCAGTACTTC
CASSLSQGDEQYF
>TRBD1|NA|TRBJ1-6|TRBV14
TGTGCCAGCAGATATGGGACAGGGAGTTCACCCCTCCACTTT
CASRYGTGSSPLHF
>NA|NA|TRBJ1-1|TRBV3-1/TRBV3-2
TGTGCCAGCAGCCAGTCGTGGGGCGTAGACACTGAAGCTTTCTTT
CASSQSWGVDTEAFF
>NA|NA|TRBJ1-6|TRBV18
TGTGCCAGCTCACTAACCCAGTATAATTCACCCCTCCACTTT
CASSLTQYNSPLHF
>TRBD2|NA|TRBJ2-5|TRBV7-2
TGTGCCAGCAGCGAGCGGGGCGGGCGGACCCAGTACTTC
CASSERGGRTQYF
>TRBD1|NA|TRBJ2-7|TRBV10-3
TGTGCCATCAGCGACCGAGGGACAGGGAACTCTTACGAGCAGTACTTC
CAISDRGTGNSYEQYF